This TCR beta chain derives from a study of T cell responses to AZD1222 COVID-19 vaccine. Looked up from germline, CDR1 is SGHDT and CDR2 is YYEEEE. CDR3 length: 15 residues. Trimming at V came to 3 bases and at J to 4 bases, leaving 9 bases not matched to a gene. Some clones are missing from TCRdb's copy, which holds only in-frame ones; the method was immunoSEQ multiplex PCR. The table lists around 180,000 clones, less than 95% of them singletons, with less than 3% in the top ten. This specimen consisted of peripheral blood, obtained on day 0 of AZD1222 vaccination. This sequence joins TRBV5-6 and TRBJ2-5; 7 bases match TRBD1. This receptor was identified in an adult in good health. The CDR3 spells CASSSKGQVGETQYF. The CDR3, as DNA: TGTGCCAGCAGCTCTAAAGGACAGGTCGGAGAGACCCAGTACTTC.